Sequencing of this T cell receptor (beta chain) was carried out in a study of graft-versus-host responses after intestinal transplantation. Germline V gives CDR1 MNHEY, CDR2 SVGAGI. This CDR3 contains 11 residues. V was clipped by 9 bases and J by 5 bases, with 10 bases between them. Clones were sequenced by immunoSEQ multiplex PCR, and TCRdb holds only the in-frame ones, with some missing. This sample has approximately 80,000 clones; about 89% occur once, and the top ten carry less than 0.4%. For this clone: Its target is unknown.

Material: unstimulated CD4+ T cells sorted from spleen or lymph node cells, obtained before intestinal transplant. This chain connects TRBV6-5 to TRBJ2-5; possibly TRBD1 for D (5 bases). This TCR derives from a human donor who received an intestinal transplant. CDR3 sequence: CASSKGETQYF. Here the CDR3 DNA reads TGTGCCAGTTCGAAGGGGGAGACCCAGTACTTC.